This entry features one T cell receptor (beta chain) sequence. Its antigen is unidentified. There are 14 residues in the CDR3. Trimming stripped 4 bases from V and 7 bases from J, with 15 bases between. Germline V CDR1 and CDR2: SGHRS, YFSETQ. This record comes from a study of OX40 agonist ivuxolimab in advanced cancers. The study's findings and limits: Fewer expanded clones were found on average in CD4+ than in CD8+ T cells. Compared with others, partial responders at 0.1-3.0 mg/kg displayed clonal expansion among the lowest.

Sequencing used immunoSEQ multiplex PCR; TCRdb keeps in-frame clones, though not all of them. The sample lists approximately 81,000 clones, more than 70% occurring once. Patients with a history of autoimmune disease or on systemic immunosuppression were excluded. This chain joins TRBV5-1 and TRBJ2-1; D possibly uses TRBD1 or TRBD2 (6 bases each). This clonotype was sampled from an adult with an advanced solid tumor such as melanoma, head and neck, liver or kidney cancer. Sequencing used CD4+ or CD8+ T cells sorted from blood, obtained in a trial of the OX40 agonist ivuxolimab. In nucleotides, the CDR3 is TGCGCCAGCAGCCTAGTGGGGGGCGGGAATGAGCAGTTCTTC. Protein sequence: CASSLVGGGNEQFF.